A selection of T cell receptor beta chains follows, all from one sample in a study of TIL therapy for anti-PD-1-resistant metastatic lung cancer. TCRdb keeps only in-frame clones here, not all; method: immunoSEQ multiplex PCR. The sample carries about 15,000 clones, more than 75% recorded once. The source material was blood, sampled at baseline. Source of these receptors: a person between 25 and 80 years old with non-small cell lung cancer. Each CDR3 is given without its conserved first and last residue.

CDR3aa | len | j_gene | v_gene
ASSALPPKLF | 10 | TRBJ1-4 | TRBV6-1
ASSLSERESSGNTIY | 15 | TRBJ1-3 | TRBV7-9
ASSSPGDKNIQY | 12 | TRBJ2-4 | TRBV6-5
ASSNRGDYGYT | 11 | TRBJ1-2 | TRBV18
ASSLDFLQGATDTQY | 15 | TRBJ2-3 | TRBV13
ASSAQKDWSATQH | 13 | TRBJ1-5 | TRBV7-2
ASSPLAGGEETQY | 13 | TRBJ2-5 | TRBV18
ASSYSTQGSYEQY | 13 | TRBJ2-7 | TRBV6-6
SVKGGTLANTGELF | 14 | TRBJ2-2 | TRBV29-1
ASSSRALVFEQF | 12 | TRBJ2-1 | TRBV7-8
ASSPGTGSEQY | 11 | TRBJ2-7 | TRBV18
ASSGPHRSGNTIY | 13 | TRBJ1-3 | TRBV25-1
AISESGRNNSPLH | 13 | TRBJ1-6 | TRBV10-3
ASSHHWDRQGAASYT | 15 | TRBJ1-2 | TRBV5-4
ASSQDLSGGPRAQY | 14 | TRBJ2-3 | TRBV4-3
ASSLDRGIGYT | 11 | TRBJ1-2 | TRBV5-4
ASSIASTDRGPYEQY | 15 | TRBJ2-7 | TRBV19
ASTPPGLAGGPAGELF | 16 | TRBJ2-2 | TRBV5-5
ASSLEMAGDQPQH | 13 | TRBJ1-5 | TRBV28
ASSTPPNRDRLEAF | 14 | TRBJ1-1 | TRBV19
ASSSSWDRVSYEQY | 14 | TRBJ2-7 | TRBV5-4
ASSRVTGGANVLT | 13 | TRBJ2-6 | TRBV7-9
ASSFREKLNTGELF | 14 | TRBJ2-2 | TRBV5-1
SVALAGGGDTQY | 12 | TRBJ2-3 | TRBV29-1
ASLEAGAGEDYGYT | 14 | TRBJ1-2 | TRBV21-1